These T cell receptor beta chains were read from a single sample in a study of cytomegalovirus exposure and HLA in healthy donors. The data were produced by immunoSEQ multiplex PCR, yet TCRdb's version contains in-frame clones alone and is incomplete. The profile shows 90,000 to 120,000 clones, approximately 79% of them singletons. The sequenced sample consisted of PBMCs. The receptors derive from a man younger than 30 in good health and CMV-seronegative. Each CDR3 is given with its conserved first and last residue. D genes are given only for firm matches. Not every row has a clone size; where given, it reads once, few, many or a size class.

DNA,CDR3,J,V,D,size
TGTGCCAGCAGCCCTCGGCTCGGGGGAGGCACAGATACGCAGTATTTT,CASSPRLGGGTDTQYF,TRBJ2-3,TRBV5-6,.,.
TGTGCCAGCAGCTCTTCGGGACAGGGAGGCCACGAGCAGTACTTC,CASSSSGQGGHEQYF,TRBJ2-7,TRBV5-5,TRBD1,.
TGCGCCAGCAGCCAAGAGATGTTAGGGAGCGGGGGGCAGACCCAGTACTTC,CASSQEMLGSGGQTQYF,TRBJ2-5,TRBV4-3,TRBD2,.
TGTGCCAGCAGCCAGAGAGGGAAGAACACCGGGGAGCTGTTTTTT,CASSQRGKNTGELFF,TRBJ2-2,TRBV9,.,.
TGTGCCAGCAGATTAGGGGGGGCCTACACCGGGGAGCTGTTTTTT,CASRLGGAYTGELFF,TRBJ2-2,TRBV6-5,.,.
TGTGCCAGCAGCCTCGAGGGGAGGCTGGGACAGCCCCAGCATTTT,CASSLEGRLGQPQHF,TRBJ1-5,TRBV6-5,.,once
TGTGCCAGCAGCGATGGGGGGGTGGGGGACATTCAGTACTTC,CASSDGGVGDIQYF,TRBJ2-4,TRBV9,TRBD2,few
TGTGCCAGCAGTGAAGGGCTAGCGCTCACCTACGAGCAGTACTTC,CASSEGLALTYEQYF,TRBJ2-7,TRBV2,.,.
TGTGCCAGCAGTTTCTCCGGGGGGGTGGTCGAGCAGTACTTC,CASSFSGGVVEQYF,TRBJ2-7,TRBV6-5,TRBD2,many
TGTGCCAGCTCACCGCGGGGGGGGCCCCTTCTATCTGGGGCCAACGTCCTGACTTTC,CASSPRGGPLLSGANVLTF,TRBJ2-6,TRBV18,TRBD2,.
TGTGCCAGCAGCTTACGGCAGGGGATGAAGGTTGAGACCCAGTACTTC,CASSLRQGMKVETQYF,TRBJ2-5,TRBV5-4,.,.
TGTGCCAGCAGCCGGAGAGGGCAGGTCCCCTACGAGCAGTACTTC,CASSRRGQVPYEQYF,TRBJ2-7,TRBV14,.,.
TGTGCCAGTAGTCCAGGACAGGGAAGTGGCTACACCTTC,CASSPGQGSGYTF,TRBJ1-2,TRBV19,TRBD1,.
TGTGCCAGCAGCGTAGAGGTCAGGGCCACTGAAGCTTTCTTT,CASSVEVRATEAFF,TRBJ1-1,TRBV9,.,.
TGTGCCAGCAATCCAGGGGGAAATTCACCCCTCCACTTT,CASNPGGNSPLHF,TRBJ1-6,TRBV28,TRBD1,.
TGTGCCAGCAGATTGTCCGGCGGGGGCTACACCTTC,CASRLSGGGYTF,TRBJ1-2,TRBV9,.,once
TGTGCCAGCGCCAAGAGGTTTCTCGAGGCCAACGTCCTGACTTTC,CASAKRFLEANVLTF,TRBJ2-6,TRBV2,.,.
TGTGCCAGCTCCGGGGGGGAGACCCAGTACTTC,CASSGGETQYF,TRBJ2-5,TRBV18,TRBD2,few
TGTGCCAGCTTAGACAGGCTGAACACTGAAGCTTTCTTT,CASLDRLNTEAFF,TRBJ1-1,TRBV7-2,.,.
TGTGCCAGCCCCTTTATTATCGCAACTAATGAAAAACTGTTTTTT,CASPFIIATNEKLFF,TRBJ1-4,TRBV6-9,.,.
TGCGCCAGCACCTCGACAGGGGCCGACTACGAGCAGTACTTC,CASTSTGADYEQYF,TRBJ2-7,TRBV10-2,TRBD1,.
TGTGCCAGCAGCGGGACAGTGATGGTAGCTGAAGCTTTCTTT,CASSGTVMVAEAFF,TRBJ1-1,TRBV7-9,TRBD1,.
TGTGCCAGCAGGGGACAGGGGGGACGGAAGGGTGAAAAACTGTTTTTT,CASRGQGGRKGEKLFF,TRBJ1-4,TRBV7-9,TRBD1,.
TGTGCCAGCAGCTTGGCTACCCCAGGGACAGGTCAGCCCCAGCATTTT,CASSLATPGTGQPQHF,TRBJ1-5,TRBV5-5,TRBD1,.
TGTGCCAGACTCCGCGGCCGGGAGACCCAGTACTTC,CARLRGRETQYF,TRBJ2-5,TRBV5-3,.,.
TGTGCCAGCAGCCGCTCCTCAGGGGACTATGGCTACACCTTC,CASSRSSGDYGYTF,TRBJ1-2,TRBV9,.,.
TGTGCCATCAGCGCGACCGGGACAGGGAAGCGGGGTAATGAAAAACTGTTTTTT,CAISATGTGKRGNEKLFF,TRBJ1-4,TRBV10-3,TRBD1,.
TGTGCCAGCAGCTTAGGCGCAGGCGGGGGGATTGGCACCGGGGAGCTGTTTTTT,CASSLGAGGGIGTGELFF,TRBJ2-2,TRBV7-9,TRBD2,.
TGTGCCAGCAGCCTCATCTGGGCTTCCGGGGAGCTGTTTTTT,CASSLIWASGELFF,TRBJ2-2,TRBV7-3,.,.
TGTGCCAGCAGTGGGACAGGGGGCAGGGGAAACACCATATATTTT,CASSGTGGRGNTIYF,TRBJ1-3,TRBV25-1,TRBD1,.
TGCGCCAGCGCCTCCGTGACAGGGGTATATGGCTACACCTTC,CASASVTGVYGYTF,TRBJ1-2,TRBV5-1,TRBD1,few
TGTGCCAGCAGCAGGGGCAGGGGTGGCTCCTATAATTCACCCCTCCACTTT,CASSRGRGGSYNSPLHF,TRBJ1-6,TRBV7-9,.,once
TGTGCCAGCACCTCAAGGGGGTCAGGCGAGCAGTACTTC,CASTSRGSGEQYF,TRBJ2-7,TRBV2,.,.
TGTGCCAGCAGTTACTCGTGGAGACAGGGGATGGCTGAAGCTTTCTTT,CASSYSWRQGMAEAFF,TRBJ1-1,TRBV6-5,TRBD1,few
TGTGCCAGCCTTGGGGCAGGCCGGTACAATGAGCAGTTCTTC,CASLGAGRYNEQFF,TRBJ2-1,TRBV7-9,.,.
TGTGCCAGCAGCTTAGGGACATCGTCACAGGATGGCTACACCTTC,CASSLGTSSQDGYTF,TRBJ1-2,TRBV7-3,.,.
TGCGCCAGCACCGACTTCTCCTATAATGAGCAGTTCTTC,CASTDFSYNEQFF,TRBJ2-1,TRBV5-1,.,.
TGTGCCAGCAGCTTAAGTGCGGCCACAGATACGCAGTATTTT,CASSLSAATDTQYF,TRBJ2-3,TRBV11-3,.,.
TGTGCCAGCAGCTTAGACCTCGGGCAGGGTGAAGCTTTCTTT,CASSLDLGQGEAFF,TRBJ1-1,TRBV7-6,.,.
TGCGCCAGCAGCTTGACCAGGGGGTTATCAGACCCAGATACGCAGTATTTT,CASSLTRGLSDPDTQYF,TRBJ2-3,TRBV5-1,TRBD1,.
TGTGCCAGCAGTTACTCTGCAGAAAACACCGGGGAGCTGTTTTTT,CASSYSAENTGELFF,TRBJ2-2,TRBV6-5,.,few
TGTGCCAGCAGGAAACTAGCGGGAGACACCGGGGAGCTGTTTTTT,CASRKLAGDTGELFF,TRBJ2-2,TRBV2,TRBD2,.
TGTGCCAGCAGTGATCAGGGACTGGGCTCCTACGAGCAGTACTTC,CASSDQGLGSYEQYF,TRBJ2-7,TRBV25-1,.,.
TGTGCCAGCATGAGGGGGCTGGGGGTGAATCAGCCCCAGCATTTT,CASMRGLGVNQPQHF,TRBJ1-5,TRBV6-1,TRBD1,.
TGTGCCAGCAGCGGACTAGCGGGGGCCCAAGAGACCCAGTACTTC,CASSGLAGAQETQYF,TRBJ2-5,TRBV6-1,TRBD2,many
TGTGCCAGCAGCCGACAGTTCTACTATGGCTACACCTTC,CASSRQFYYGYTF,TRBJ1-2,TRBV6-5,.,.
TGTGCCAGCAGCTTAGAGGGGGTGATGGGTGGCTACACCTTC,CASSLEGVMGGYTF,TRBJ1-2,TRBV7-2,.,.
TGTGCCAGCAGTTACTCGAGGGACAGAGCCTACGAGCAGTACTTC,CASSYSRDRAYEQYF,TRBJ2-7,TRBV6-5,TRBD1,.
TGCGCCAGCAGCTTGGCCTCGCAGGGAACATACAATGAGCAGTTCTTC,CASSLASQGTYNEQFF,TRBJ2-1,TRBV5-1,.,once
TGTGCCATCGCGGGTGGGCTGACTGAAGCTTTCTTT,CAIAGGLTEAFF,TRBJ1-1,TRBV10-3,.,few
TGTGCCAGCAGTTTACAGGGGTTGGGGGAGACCCAGTACTTC,CASSLQGLGETQYF,TRBJ2-5,TRBV5-4,TRBD1,.
TGTGCCAGCCCTAAGGGAGCAGACTATGGCTACACCTTC,CASPKGADYGYTF,TRBJ1-2,TRBV2,.,.
TGTGCCAGCAGCTACAGGGGGGAGGTGTCCTACGAGCAGTACTTC,CASSYRGEVSYEQYF,TRBJ2-7,TRBV11-2,TRBD1,.
TGCAGCGTTGAGGCAGGCGCCGGGGACATTCAGTACTTC,CSVEAGAGDIQYF,TRBJ2-4,TRBV29-1,.,.
TGTGCCAGCAGCTTAGAAGGGACAGGGAATCAGCCCCAGCATTTT,CASSLEGTGNQPQHF,TRBJ1-5,TRBV7-2,TRBD1,.
TGTGCCAGCAGCCGAGAAATGCAGGGAACCACTGAAGCTTTCTTT,CASSREMQGTTEAFF,TRBJ1-1,TRBV5-6,.,.
TGTGCCAGCAGCTTATCCAGGGTAGGGGACAATGAGCAGTTCTTC,CASSLSRVGDNEQFF,TRBJ2-1,TRBV11-2,.,.
TGTGCCAGCAGTTACATGGGGGGGAATTCACCCCTCCACTTT,CASSYMGGNSPLHF,TRBJ1-6,TRBV6-5,.,.